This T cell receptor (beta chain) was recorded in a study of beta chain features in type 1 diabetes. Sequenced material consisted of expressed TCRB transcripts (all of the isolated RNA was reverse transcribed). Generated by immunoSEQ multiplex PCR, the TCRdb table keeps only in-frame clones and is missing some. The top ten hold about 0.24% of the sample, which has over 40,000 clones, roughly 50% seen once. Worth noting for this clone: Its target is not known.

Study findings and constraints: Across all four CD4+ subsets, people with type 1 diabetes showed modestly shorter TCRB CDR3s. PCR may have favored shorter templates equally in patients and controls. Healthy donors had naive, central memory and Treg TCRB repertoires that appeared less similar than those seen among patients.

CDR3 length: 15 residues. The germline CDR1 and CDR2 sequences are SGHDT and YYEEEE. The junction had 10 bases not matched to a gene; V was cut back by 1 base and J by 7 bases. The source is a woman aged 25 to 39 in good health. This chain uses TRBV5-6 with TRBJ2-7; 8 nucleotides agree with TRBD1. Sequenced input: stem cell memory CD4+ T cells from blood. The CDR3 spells CASSLPGQGTGEQYF. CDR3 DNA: TGTGCCAGCAGCTTGCCCGGACAGGGTACGGGAGAGCAGTACTTC.